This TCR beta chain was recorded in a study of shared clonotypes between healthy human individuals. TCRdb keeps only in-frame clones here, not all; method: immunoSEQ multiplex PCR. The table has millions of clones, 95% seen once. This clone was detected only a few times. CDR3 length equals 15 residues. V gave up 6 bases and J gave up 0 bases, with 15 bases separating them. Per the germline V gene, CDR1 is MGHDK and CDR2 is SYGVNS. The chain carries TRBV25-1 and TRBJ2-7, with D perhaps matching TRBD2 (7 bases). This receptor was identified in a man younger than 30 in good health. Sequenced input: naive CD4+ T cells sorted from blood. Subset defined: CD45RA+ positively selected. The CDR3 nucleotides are TGTGCCAGCAGCCTAGCGAGGGGGGGCTCCTACGAGCAGTACTTC. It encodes CASSLARGGSYEQYF.